The sequence of this T cell receptor beta chain was determined in a study of identical twins. MiXCR, applied by TCRdb to the 5' RACE reads, yields one record per CDR3 protein. The repertoire holds roughly 690,000 distinct CDR3 sequences, with around 6% as singletons. The study, taken as a whole, reports: Out-of-frame TCR alpha sharing in monozygotic twins exceeded recombination model predictions.

This clonotype was observed a few times. Its specificity is unknown. Trimming stripped 0 bases from V and 7 bases from J, with 7 bases between. Per germline, CDR1 MNHEY and CDR2 SVGEGT. This CDR3 has 13 amino acids. Input material: naive T cells sorted from blood. The receptor was isolated from a man aged 18-30 years in good health. V is TRBV6-2 or TRBV6-3 and J is TRBJ2-1; no reliable D call. CDR3 nucleotide sequence: TGTGCCAGCAGTTACTCGACCCTAAATGAGCAGTTCTTC. Translated: CASSYSTLNEQFF.